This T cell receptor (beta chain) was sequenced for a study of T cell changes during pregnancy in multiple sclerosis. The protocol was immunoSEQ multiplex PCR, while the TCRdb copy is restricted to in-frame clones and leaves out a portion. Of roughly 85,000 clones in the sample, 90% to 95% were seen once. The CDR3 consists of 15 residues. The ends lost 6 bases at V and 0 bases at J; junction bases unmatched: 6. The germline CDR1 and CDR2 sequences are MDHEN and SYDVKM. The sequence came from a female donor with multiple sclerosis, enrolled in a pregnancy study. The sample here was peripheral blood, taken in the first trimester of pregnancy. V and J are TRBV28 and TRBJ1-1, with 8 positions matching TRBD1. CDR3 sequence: CASRSRGRLNTEAFF. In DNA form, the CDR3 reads TGTGCCAGCAGATCCAGGGGGCGGCTGAACACTGAAGCTTTCTTT.